Sequencing of this T cell receptor (beta chain) was carried out in a study of Tregs in tolerant kidney transplant recipients. Thawed PBMCs were FACS-sorted into unstimulated CD4+CD25+CD127- regulatory T cells, CD4+CD25- non-regulatory cells, CD4 and CD8 cells. Study-wide points: Antigen-driven expansion was suggested because donor-specific Tregs expanded more than all Tregs in tolerant patients.

V shed 5 bases, J shed 0 bases, and the junction held 3 bases outside the gene matches. Germline assignment: CDR1 SGHTA and CDR2 FQGNSA. The CDR3 extends over 15 amino acids. The protocol was immunoSEQ multiplex PCR, while the TCRdb copy is restricted to in-frame clones and leaves out a portion. This sample has roughly 99,000 clones, with approximately 93% found just once. This clone was picked up one time. Antigen specificity is unknown. The specimen was CD4+ T cells from blood, collected before the transplant. The clonotype originates from a human donor who received a combined kidney and bone marrow transplant. V usage is TRBV7-2 and J usage is TRBJ2-7, with 11 bases that match TRBD2. CDR3 in amino acids: CASSLGTSGSYEQYF. The CDR3 DNA sequence: TGTGCCAGCAGCCTAGGGACTAGCGGCTCCTACGAGCAGTACTTC.